A selection of T cell receptor beta chains follows, all from one sample in a study of T cell repertoires in cytomegalovirus infection. Via MiXCR, TCRdb re-called the reads, giving one row per CDR3 protein. In the table there are approximately 490,000 distinct CDR3 sequences, about 11% of which are singletons. The sequencing sample was made of PBMCs. Receptors originate from a human donor in good health (CMV status not recorded). Some clones in this sample may be carry-over from other donors' samples. Both conserved end residues are part of each CDR3. The order of the fields is D gene, clone size, V gene, J gene, CDR3 DNA, CDR3 protein. The D gene is left open where the match is weak. Clone size is given for some rows only: seen once, a few or many times, or a class if the clone is expanded.

d_gene: -; abundance: many; v_gene: TRBV6-2/TRBV6-3; j_gene: TRBJ2-1; CDR3nt: TGTGCCAGCAACCACTGGAGTGGTGAGCAGTTCTTC; CDR3aa: CASNHWSGEQFF
d_gene: -; abundance: few; v_gene: TRBV29-1; j_gene: TRBJ2-6; CDR3nt: TGCAGCGTTGAAGATCAAACGGGGGCCAACGTCCTGACTTTC; CDR3aa: CSVEDQTGANVLTF
d_gene: TRBD1; abundance: many; v_gene: TRBV7-3; j_gene: TRBJ1-1; CDR3nt: TGTGCCAGCAGCCCCCAGGGGGAAATTGACACTGAAGCTTTCTTT; CDR3aa: CASSPQGEIDTEAFF
d_gene: -; abundance: few; v_gene: TRBV9; j_gene: TRBJ1-3; CDR3nt: TGTGCCAGCAGCGTAGCCCCAGGAAGCTCTGGAAACACCATATATTTT; CDR3aa: CASSVAPGSSGNTIYF
d_gene: TRBD2; abundance: -; v_gene: TRBV5-4; j_gene: TRBJ2-2; CDR3nt: TGTGCCAGCAGCTTCCCTAGCGGGGGGGCAGGGACCGGGGAGCTGTTTTTT; CDR3aa: CASSFPSGGAGTGELFF
d_gene: TRBD2; abundance: many; v_gene: TRBV7-9; j_gene: TRBJ2-1; CDR3nt: TGTGCCAGCAGCCCTAGCGGGGCGATGGATGAGCAGTTCTTC; CDR3aa: CASSPSGAMDEQFF
d_gene: -; abundance: few; v_gene: TRBV12-3/TRBV12-4; j_gene: TRBJ1-5; CDR3nt: TGTGCCAGCAGTTTGTTGGGGAGCAGCAATCAGCCCCAGCATTTT; CDR3aa: CASSLLGSSNQPQHF
d_gene: TRBD2; abundance: many; v_gene: TRBV24-1; j_gene: TRBJ2-1; CDR3nt: TGTGCCACCACTAGCGGGAGTAGCAATGAGCAGTTCTTC; CDR3aa: CATTSGSSNEQFF
d_gene: TRBD1; abundance: many; v_gene: TRBV7-6; j_gene: TRBJ2-5; CDR3nt: TGTGCCAGCAGCTTAGGGACTTGGGACAGGGTCCAAGAGACCCAGTACTTC; CDR3aa: CASSLGTWDRVQETQYF
d_gene: TRBD2; abundance: once; v_gene: TRBV10-2; j_gene: TRBJ2-1; CDR3nt: TGCGCCAGCAGCAAGACTAGCGGATACAATGAGCAGTTCTTC; CDR3aa: CASSKTSGYNEQFF
d_gene: -; abundance: few; v_gene: TRBV18; j_gene: TRBJ1-2; CDR3nt: TGTGCCAGCTCACCACCCGGAAGGGACGCTAACTATGGCTACACCTTC; CDR3aa: CASSPPGRDANYGYTF
d_gene: -; abundance: many; v_gene: TRBV7-9; j_gene: TRBJ1-2; CDR3nt: TGTGCCAGCAGCTCCCCATCGGTCGGAGGCTATGGCTACACCTTC; CDR3aa: CASSSPSVGGYGYTF
d_gene: -; abundance: few; v_gene: TRBV3-1; j_gene: TRBJ1-6; CDR3nt: TGTGCCAGCAGCCCGGGACAAACTAATTCACCCCTCCACTTT; CDR3aa: CASSPGQTNSPLHF
d_gene: -; abundance: many; v_gene: TRBV24-1; j_gene: TRBJ2-1; CDR3nt: TGTGCCACCAGTGATTTGGGACAGCCTTACAATGAGCAGTTCTTC; CDR3aa: CATSDLGQPYNEQFF
d_gene: TRBD1; abundance: few; v_gene: TRBV6-6; j_gene: TRBJ2-6; CDR3nt: TGTGCCAGCACCCGCCTAAAGACAGGGACCTACTCTGGGGCCAACGTCCTGACTTTC; CDR3aa: CASTRLKTGTYSGANVLTF
d_gene: TRBD1; abundance: many; v_gene: TRBV5-8; j_gene: TRBJ1-5; CDR3nt: TGTGCCAGCCGGGAGGAAGAGGGGGCTTACAATCAGCCCCAGCATTTT; CDR3aa: CASREEEGAYNQPQHF
d_gene: -; abundance: few; v_gene: TRBV5-1; j_gene: TRBJ2-1; CDR3nt: TGCGCCAGCAGATTGGCTTCTAGCTCAGATGAGCAGTTCTTC; CDR3aa: CASRLASSSDEQFF
d_gene: TRBD1; abundance: many; v_gene: TRBV20-1; j_gene: TRBJ1-5; CDR3nt: TGCAGTGCTAGACGGACAGGGGACTACAATCAGCCCCAGCATTTT; CDR3aa: CSARRTGDYNQPQHF
d_gene: -; abundance: few; v_gene: TRBV29-1; j_gene: TRBJ2-3; CDR3nt: TGCAGCGTTGAGATGGGTTCCTCAGATACGCAGTATTTT; CDR3aa: CSVEMGSSDTQYF
d_gene: -; abundance: -; v_gene: TRBV2; j_gene: TRBJ2-1; CDR3nt: TGTGCCAGCAGTGATAGTGCAGGTTCCTACAATGAGCAGTTCTTC; CDR3aa: CASSDSAGSYNEQFF
d_gene: -; abundance: -; v_gene: TRBV29-1; j_gene: TRBJ1-1; CDR3nt: TGCAGCGTTTGGTTTTTGGGCACTGAAGCTTTCTTT; CDR3aa: CSVWFLGTEAFF
d_gene: -; abundance: few; v_gene: TRBV5-1; j_gene: TRBJ1-2; CDR3nt: TGCGCCAGCAGCTTGGATGACTTGAGCTATGGCTACACCTTC; CDR3aa: CASSLDDLSYGYTF
d_gene: -; abundance: many; v_gene: TRBV28; j_gene: TRBJ2-3; CDR3nt: TGTGCCAGCAGTCGTCTAGCGAGCCCGGGGGATACGCAGTATTTT; CDR3aa: CASSRLASPGDTQYF
d_gene: -; abundance: many; v_gene: TRBV7-9; j_gene: TRBJ2-1; CDR3nt: TGTGCCAGCAGCTCAGGCTCGGCGGTCGGAAGGGAGCAGTTCTTC; CDR3aa: CASSSGSAVGREQFF
d_gene: -; abundance: many; v_gene: TRBV7-9; j_gene: TRBJ2-1; CDR3nt: TGTGCCAGCATAGGGAGATACAATGAGCAGTTCTTC; CDR3aa: CASIGRYNEQFF
d_gene: TRBD2; abundance: many; v_gene: TRBV7-2; j_gene: TRBJ2-1; CDR3nt: TGTGCCAGCAGCTTAGGGCTAGCGGGACCAAGGGATGAGCAGTTCTTC; CDR3aa: CASSLGLAGPRDEQFF
d_gene: -; abundance: many; v_gene: TRBV9; j_gene: TRBJ1-1; CDR3nt: TGTGCCAGCAGCGCCCCCTCGTCCGGGGGTAACACTGAAGCTTTCTTT; CDR3aa: CASSAPSSGGNTEAFF
d_gene: -; abundance: few; v_gene: TRBV30; j_gene: TRBJ2-7; CDR3nt: TGTGCCTGGAGCGGGATTACTCCCTACGAGCAGTACTTC; CDR3aa: CAWSGITPYEQYF
d_gene: -; abundance: many; v_gene: TRBV12-3/TRBV12-4; j_gene: TRBJ2-7; CDR3nt: TGTGCCAGCAGTCCAGACAATTACGAGCAGTACTTC; CDR3aa: CASSPDNYEQYF
d_gene: TRBD1; abundance: many; v_gene: TRBV7-9; j_gene: TRBJ1-4; CDR3nt: TGTGCCAGCAGCTTAGCGCTGGGGGACAGACCCATTTTT; CDR3aa: CASSLALGDRPIF
d_gene: TRBD1; abundance: -; v_gene: TRBV19; j_gene: TRBJ2-4; CDR3nt: TGTGCCTCCTTCAGGGGGCCGGGCAAAAACATTCAGTACTTC; CDR3aa: CASFRGPGKNIQYF
d_gene: TRBD2; abundance: many; v_gene: TRBV28; j_gene: TRBJ2-2; CDR3nt: TGTGCCAGCAGCCGCCTAGGAGCGGGAGGACCCGGGGAGCTGTTTTTT; CDR3aa: CASSRLGAGGPGELFF
d_gene: -; abundance: -; v_gene: TRBV3-1; j_gene: TRBJ1-2; CDR3nt: TGTGCCAGCAGCCAAGATTACGGGGAGAATGAGGGATATTATGGCTACACCTTC; CDR3aa: CASSQDYGENEGYYGYTF
d_gene: -; abundance: few; v_gene: TRBV6-5; j_gene: TRBJ1-6; CDR3nt: TGTGCCAGCAGTCGGGGTCCTTTTTCATCCAATAATTCACCCCTCCACTTT; CDR3aa: CASSRGPFSSNNSPLHF
d_gene: -; abundance: few; v_gene: TRBV27; j_gene: TRBJ2-1; CDR3nt: TGTGCCAGCAGTTTTAAGTGGGACAATGAGCAGTTCTTC; CDR3aa: CASSFKWDNEQFF
d_gene: TRBD2; abundance: many; v_gene: TRBV28; j_gene: TRBJ2-3; CDR3nt: TGTGCCAGCAGTTTATGGGGGACTAGCGGCACAGATACGCAGTATTTT; CDR3aa: CASSLWGTSGTDTQYF
d_gene: -; abundance: few; v_gene: TRBV28; j_gene: TRBJ2-3; CDR3nt: TGTGCCAGCAGTTTATCAGGGACCCCAGATACGCAGTATTTT; CDR3aa: CASSLSGTPDTQYF
d_gene: -; abundance: many; v_gene: TRBV28; j_gene: TRBJ1-1; CDR3nt: TGTGCCAGCAGTTTACCCCGTACAGGGAGGGGCACTGAAGCTTTCTTT; CDR3aa: CASSLPRTGRGTEAFF
d_gene: -; abundance: many; v_gene: TRBV24-1; j_gene: TRBJ1-1; CDR3nt: TGTGCCACCAGGGACAGCGACACTGAAGCTTTCTTT; CDR3aa: CATRDSDTEAFF
d_gene: -; abundance: -; v_gene: TRBV19; j_gene: TRBJ1-2; CDR3nt: TGTGCCAGTAGTGCTCGCGGGGCGCTTAACTATGGCTACACCTTC; CDR3aa: CASSARGALNYGYTF
d_gene: -; abundance: many; v_gene: TRBV24-1; j_gene: TRBJ2-1; CDR3nt: TGTGCCACCAGTGATTTTGGGGGCCGGTGGAATGAGCAGTTCTTC; CDR3aa: CATSDFGGRWNEQFF
d_gene: -; abundance: many; v_gene: TRBV20-1; j_gene: TRBJ2-3; CDR3nt: TGCAGTGCTAGTCGACAGGATGGCTACACAGATACGCAGTATTTT; CDR3aa: CSASRQDGYTDTQYF
d_gene: -; abundance: -; v_gene: TRBV28; j_gene: TRBJ2-1; CDR3nt: TGTGCCAGCAGCGTAGTCATTAATGAGCAGTTCTTC; CDR3aa: CASSVVINEQFF
d_gene: -; abundance: -; v_gene: TRBV12-3/TRBV12-4; j_gene: TRBJ2-1; CDR3nt: TGTGCCAGCAGTTTAGGCGGGGTACCCTACAATGAGCAGTTCTTC; CDR3aa: CASSLGGVPYNEQFF
d_gene: -; abundance: -; v_gene: TRBV28; j_gene: TRBJ2-2; CDR3nt: TGTGCCAGCAGTTCGGGGGCTGGGGCCGGGGAGCTGTTTTTT; CDR3aa: CASSSGAGAGELFF
d_gene: -; abundance: many; v_gene: TRBV7-9; j_gene: TRBJ1-1; CDR3nt: TGTGCCAGCAGCTTAGACAGTTTCGGGGGGAACACTGAAGCTTTCTTT; CDR3aa: CASSLDSFGGNTEAFF
d_gene: -; abundance: many; v_gene: TRBV6-5; j_gene: TRBJ1-1; CDR3nt: TGTGCCAGCAGTTACTCGTTGGGGGGATGGAACACTGAAGCTTTCTTT; CDR3aa: CASSYSLGGWNTEAFF
d_gene: TRBD2; abundance: many; v_gene: TRBV5-6; j_gene: TRBJ2-3; CDR3nt: TGTGCCAGCAGCTTGGCCGTGAGCGGGAGGAACACAGATACGCAGTATTTT; CDR3aa: CASSLAVSGRNTDTQYF
d_gene: -; abundance: many; v_gene: TRBV12-3/TRBV12-4; j_gene: TRBJ2-7; CDR3nt: TGTGCCAGCATCCAGGACGGGTCCTACGAGCAGTACTTC; CDR3aa: CASIQDGSYEQYF
d_gene: TRBD2; abundance: few; v_gene: TRBV20-1; j_gene: TRBJ2-7; CDR3nt: TGCAGTGTCTTTACCGGGACTAGCGGGAGAGACGAGCAGTACTTC; CDR3aa: CSVFTGTSGRDEQYF
d_gene: TRBD2; abundance: few; v_gene: TRBV6-1; j_gene: TRBJ2-7; CDR3nt: TGTGCCAGCAGTGAGAGCGGGGTCTACGAGCAGTACTTC; CDR3aa: CASSESGVYEQYF
d_gene: TRBD1; abundance: few; v_gene: TRBV5-4; j_gene: TRBJ2-5; CDR3nt: TGTGCCAGCAGCTCGCGGACAGGGGATCCGGAGACCCAGTACTTC; CDR3aa: CASSSRTGDPETQYF